Sequencing of this T cell receptor (beta chain) was carried out in a study of OX40 agonist ivuxolimab in advanced cancers. As for the study more broadly: The costimulatory receptor OX40 (CD134) was targeted by ivuxolimab, a fully human IgG2 agonistic monoclonal antibody. Of the approximately 50 patients in dose escalation, about 19 had hepatocellular carcinoma, around 15 had melanoma, 9 had renal cell carcinoma and 9 had head and neck cancer. Patients were allowed to have had prior anti-PD-1, anti-PD-L1 or anti-CTLA-4 therapy, and around two fifths of the dose-escalation patients had been treated with checkpoint inhibitors. Three dose-escalation patients achieved partial responses, one with hepatocellular carcinoma and two with cutaneous melanoma. The paper reports the monotherapy dose-escalation portion (N ≈ 52 patients) of the phase I ivuxolimab trial. The dose-escalation cohort was about 83% male with a mean age of approximately 60 years, ranging from 23 to 79. Peripheral TCRbeta sequencing aimed to test whether ivuxolimab altered TCR sequence diversity and caused clonal T-cell expansion. Intravenous ivuxolimab was administered to patients every 2 weeks at six dose levels: 0.01, 0.1, 0.3, 1.5, 3 and 10 mg/kg. Study-wide findings and limitations: Low levels of normalized T-cell clonal expansion were also seen in some patients who did not respond. At doses of 0.1 to 3.0 mg/kg, clonal expansion of both CD4+ and CD8+ blood T cells was observed from baseline to week 6. Antigen specificity was not determined for the clonally expanded peripheral T cells. In the 0.1-3.0 mg/kg groups, partial responders were among the patients with the lowest normalized peripheral clonal expansion, particularly in CD8+ T cells. On average, CD8+ T cells showed more expanded clones than CD4+ T cells after ivuxolimab.

On this clone itself: Its cognate antigen has yet to be identified. Base qualities were left out, and no much larger clone turns up one base away.

Patients with a history of autoimmune disease or receiving systemic immunosuppression were excluded from the trial. Peripheral blood for TCR sequencing was collected from all dose cohorts at baseline, on cycle 4 day 1, and on cycle 7 day 1. Samples came from an open-label, multicenter, first-in-human phase I dose-escalation trial of ivuxolimab. Adults with locally advanced or metastatic melanoma, renal cell, hepatocellular, or head and neck squamous cell carcinoma were enrolled in the trial. Before TCR sequencing, CD4+ and CD8+ T cells were separately sorted from peripheral blood. For sequencing of the TCRbeta CDR3 region, genomic DNA was extracted from the sorted cells. TCRbeta CDR3 regions were sequenced using the immunoSEQ Assay. TCRdb provides this immuneACCESS table in a form limited to in-frame rearrangements. Some clones are lacking; in checked studies, under half of them reflect an unresolved V gene, and why the rest are absent is not known. In this sample the table shows 72,000 or so clones, around 88% of which occur a single time. Jointly, the top ten make up approximately 0.86% of the sample.

The CDR3 measures 13 amino acids from cysteine to phenylalanine. The CDR3 DNA has 39 bases and is translated from base 1. Between the V and J ends, shortened by 6 bases and 4 bases respectively, the junction contains 9 bases. In the germline V gene, CDR1 corresponds to MDHEN and CDR2 to SYDVKM. This chain joins TRBV28 to TRBJ2-2, with the D gene uncertain. This receptor was obtained from an adult with an advanced solid tumor such as melanoma, head and neck, liver or kidney cancer. This specimen consisted of CD4+ or CD8+ T cells sorted from blood, obtained in a trial of the OX40 agonist ivuxolimab. Here the CDR3 is given as CASRRQFTGELFF. The nucleotide sequence reads as follows: TGTGCCAGCAGGAGACAATTCACCGGGGAGCTGTTTTTT.